This T cell receptor (beta chain) was identified in a study of identical twins. TCRdb reprocessed the 5' RACE reads with MiXCR, giving one entry per CDR3 protein. The profile shows some 730,000 distinct CDR3 sequences, around a sixth of them singletons. Only a few counts were recorded for this clonotype. The antigen remains undetermined. General study results and limits: With monozygotic twins, out-of-frame TCR alpha sharing exceeded what models estimated.

V was cut by 0 bases and J by 8 bases, with 19 bases left in between. Germline values: CDR1 LNHNV, CDR2 YYDKDF (reference sequence). The CDR3 covers 16 residues. A further study also used this sample, focusing on T cells expressing NK-cell markers. As that study records: Eight donors were sequenced, of whom seven were HCMV-seropositive, while the remaining one was HCMV-seronegative. As a fraction of CD8+ T cells, dominant NKG2C+ clonotypes reached roughly 1.0-7.5% in about six donors. It remained uncertain whether the expanded NKG2C+ T cell clones were specific for HCMV antigens.

Sample: PBMCs. The sequence was obtained from a woman aged 18-29 years in good health. The rearrangement links TRBV15 to TRBJ1-2; weak D call: TRBD1 (6 bases). The CDR3 reads CATSRDKGAGTRGYTF. CDR3 bases: TGTGCCACCAGCAGAGATAAGGGTGCGGGGACAAGAGGCTACACCTTC.